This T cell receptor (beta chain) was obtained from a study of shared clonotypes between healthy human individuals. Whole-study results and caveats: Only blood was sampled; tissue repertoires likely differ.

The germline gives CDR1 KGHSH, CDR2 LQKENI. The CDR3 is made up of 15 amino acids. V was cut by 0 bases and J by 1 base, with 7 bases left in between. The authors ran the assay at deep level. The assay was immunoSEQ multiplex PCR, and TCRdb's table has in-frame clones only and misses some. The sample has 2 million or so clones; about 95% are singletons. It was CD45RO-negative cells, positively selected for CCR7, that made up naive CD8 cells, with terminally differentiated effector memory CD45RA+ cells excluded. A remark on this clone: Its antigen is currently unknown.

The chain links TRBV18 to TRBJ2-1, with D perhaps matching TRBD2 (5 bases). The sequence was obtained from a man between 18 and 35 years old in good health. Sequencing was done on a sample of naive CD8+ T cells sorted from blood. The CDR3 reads CASSPPGGSYNEQFF. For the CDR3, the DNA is TGTGCCAGCTCACCACCGGGCGGGTCCTACAATGAGCAGTTCTTC.